This record concerns one TCR beta chain sequence. The data derive from a study of shared clonotypes between healthy human individuals. The CDR3 consists of 12 residues. The germline CDR1 and CDR2 sequences are MDHEN and SYDVKM. V shed 10 bases and J shed 6 bases, with 15 bases lying between them. Per the study methods: Owing to the provision of junction-only sequences devoid of quality scores by immunoSEQ, filtering differed. The repertoire was sequenced with immunoSEQ multiplex PCR; TCRdb's copy has only in-frame clones and lacks some. D and trimming come from the DNA, and the V and J calls and clone size come from that table. The table lists a few million clones, more than 80% of them singletons.

The sequenced material came from naive CD4+ T cells sorted from blood. Described subset: CD45RA+ positively selected. The chain has TRBV28 and TRBJ1-2; D call uncertain. The clonotype comes from a young man in good health. The CDR3 sequence: CATPGVSDGYTF. CDR3 coding DNA: TGTGCCACCCCCGGGGTCTCCGATGGCTACACCTTC.